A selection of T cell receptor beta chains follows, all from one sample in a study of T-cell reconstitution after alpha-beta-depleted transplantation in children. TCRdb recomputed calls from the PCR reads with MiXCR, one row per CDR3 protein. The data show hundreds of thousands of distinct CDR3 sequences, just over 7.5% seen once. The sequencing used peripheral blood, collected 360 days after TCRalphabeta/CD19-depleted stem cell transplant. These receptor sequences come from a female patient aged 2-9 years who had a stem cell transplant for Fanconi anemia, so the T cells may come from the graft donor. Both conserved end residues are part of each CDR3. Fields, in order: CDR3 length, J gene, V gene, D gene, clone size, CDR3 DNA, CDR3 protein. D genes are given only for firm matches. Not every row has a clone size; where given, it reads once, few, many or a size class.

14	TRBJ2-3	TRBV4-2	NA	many	TGTGCCAGCAGCCAATGGAGGGGCACAGATACGCAGTATTTT	CASSQWRGTDTQYF
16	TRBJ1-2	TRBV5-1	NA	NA	TGCGCCAGCAGCTTGGTCACAGGGCGTAAGCCGGGGGGCTACACCTTC	CASSLVTGRKPGGYTF
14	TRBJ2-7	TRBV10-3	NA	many	TGTGCCATCGGGGGAGACTGGCGTTCCTACGAGCAGTACTTC	CAIGGDWRSYEQYF
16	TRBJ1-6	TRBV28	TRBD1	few	TGTGCCAGCCAGGGGCTTAGGACAGGGCCTAATTCACCCCTCCACTTT	CASQGLRTGPNSPLHF
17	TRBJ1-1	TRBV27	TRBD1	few	TGTGCCAGCAGATTCGGGGCAGGGGGCAGTTTGAACACTGAAGCTTTCTTT	CASRFGAGGSLNTEAFF
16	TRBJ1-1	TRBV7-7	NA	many	TGTGCTAGCAGCCCACTTGTTTGGACTGACAACACTGAAGCTTTCTTT	CASSPLVWTDNTEAFF
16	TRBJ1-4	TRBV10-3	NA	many	TGTGCCATCAGTTCCGCCTTACCTCAGGGGCAGGAAAAACTGTTTTTT	CAISSALPQGQEKLFF
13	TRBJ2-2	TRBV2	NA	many	TGTGCCAGCAGTGTGAAGAACACCGGGGAGCTGTTTTTT	CASSVKNTGELFF
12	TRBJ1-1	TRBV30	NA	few	TGTGCCTGGACGAGGTTGAACACTGAAGCTTTCTTT	CAWTRLNTEAFF
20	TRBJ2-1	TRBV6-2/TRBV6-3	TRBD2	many	TGTGCCAGCAGTCACCGGACTAGCGGGGGGCCGGGTGCAACCTACAATGAGCAGTTCTTC	CASSHRTSGGPGATYNEQFF
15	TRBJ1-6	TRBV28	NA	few	TGTGCCAGCAGTTTATGGGAGGGGCTCGGTTCACCCCTCCACTTT	CASSLWEGLGSPLHF
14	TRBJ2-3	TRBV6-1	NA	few	TGTGCCAGCAGCTGGGGGGAGAGGACAGATACGCAGTATTTT	CASSWGERTDTQYF
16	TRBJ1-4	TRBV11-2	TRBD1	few	TGTGCCAGCAGCTCAATAAACAGGGGCCTTAATGAAAAACTGTTTTTT	CASSSINRGLNEKLFF
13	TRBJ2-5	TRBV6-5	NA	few	TGTGCCAGCAGTTCATCGTTGCAAGAGACCCAGTACTTC	CASSSSLQETQYF
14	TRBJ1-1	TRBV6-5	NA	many	TGTGCCAGCAGGACGGGGGGGTTTGGCACTGAAGCTTTCTTT	CASRTGGFGTEAFF
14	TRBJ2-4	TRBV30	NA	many	TGTGCCTGGAGCCGACATCTAGCCAAAAACATTCAGTACTTC	CAWSRHLAKNIQYF
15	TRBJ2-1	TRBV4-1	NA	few	TGCGCCAGCAGCCAAGTGCGAGGAGTTCAGGAGGAGCAGTTCTTC	CASSQVRGVQEEQFF
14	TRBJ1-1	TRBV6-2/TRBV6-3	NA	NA	TGTGCCAGCAGCCGACGGACAGCAAGGGCTGAAGCTTTCTTT	CASSRRTARAEAFF
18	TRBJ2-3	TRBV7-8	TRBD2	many	TGTGCCAGCAGCTTCCGACTAGCGGGGGGCCTAAAATTGCATACGCAGTATTTT	CASSFRLAGGLKLHTQYF
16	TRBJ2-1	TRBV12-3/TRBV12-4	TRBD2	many	TGTGCCAGCATAGACCGGGGGAGGGTTTCCTACAATGAGCAGTTCTTC	CASIDRGRVSYNEQFF
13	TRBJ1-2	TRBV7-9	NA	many	TGTGCCAGCAGCTTAGCACAGTCCTATGGCTACACCTTC	CASSLAQSYGYTF
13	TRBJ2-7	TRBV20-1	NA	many	TGCAGTGCTATTCCCGGGGTACCTTACGAGCAGTACTTC	CSAIPGVPYEQYF
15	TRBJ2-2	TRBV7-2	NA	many	TGTGCCAGCAGCTTAGCCAGGTTCAACACCGGGGAGCTGTTTTTT	CASSLARFNTGELFF
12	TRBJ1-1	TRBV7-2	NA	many	TGTGCCAGCAGCTTCCCCTACTTGGAGGCTTTCTTT	CASSFPYLEAFF